Below are 13 T cell receptor beta chains sequenced from a single sample in a study of cytomegalovirus exposure and HLA in healthy donors. TCRdb's copy holds only in-frame clones and misses some; the assay was immunoSEQ multiplex PCR. The data contain some 180,000 clones, more than 75% of them singletons. Sequencing was done on a sample of PBMCs. The receptors were sampled from a man aged 30 to 45 in good health and CMV-seropositive.

The chain links TRBV7-2 to TRBJ1-6, with a tentative D call TRBD1 (5 bases). V lost 6 bases to trimming and J lost 7 bases, with 16 bases between them. The germline CDR1 and CDR2 sequences are SGHTA and FQGNSA. The CDR3 sequence is 15 residues long. CDR3 protein: CASSSPRAGNSPLHF. CDR3 DNA: TGTGCCAGCAGTTCACCCAGGGCAGGGAATTCACCCCTCCACTTT. The full variable domain, completed using reference TRBV7-2 and TRBJ1-6, is GAGVSQSPSNKVTEKGKDVELRCDPISGHTALYWYRQSLGQGLEFLIYFQGNSAPDKSGLPSDRFSAERTGGSVSTLTIQRTQQEDSAVYLCASSSPRAGNSPLHFGNGTRLTVT.

V and J are TRBV30 and TRBJ1-5; D uncertain. V shed 0 bases and J shed 6 bases, with 6 bases lying between them. Germline V gene lookup returns CDR1 GTSNPN and CDR2 SVGIG (reference sequence). CDR3 length: 12 amino acids. CDR3 region: CAWSVWPQPQHF. CDR3 in DNA: TGTGCCTGGAGTGTGTGGCCTCAGCCCCAGCATTTT.

This chain joins TRBV5-1 and TRBJ1-1; D unclear. In germline, CDR1 is SGHRS, CDR2 YFSETQ. The germline V and J ends were trimmed by 4 bases and 1 base, with 11 bases remaining between them. The CDR3 has 14 residues. Written as DNA, the CDR3 is TGCGCCAGCAGCCCGACGGATTGGAACACTGAAGCTTTCTTT. Protein product: CASSPTDWNTEAFF.

The gene calls are TRBV6-6 and TRBJ1-5; TRBD1 aligns across 8 bases. CDR1 and CDR2 from the germline V gene are MNHNY and SVGAGI (reference sequence). There are 13 residues in the CDR3. Trimming cost V 6 bases and J 6 bases; bases outside gene matches: 4. CDR3 sequence reads: CASRMDRVQPQHF. The DNA for the CDR3 is TGTGCCAGCAGAATGGACAGGGTTCAGCCCCAGCATTTT.

The chain uses TRBV9 and TRBJ2-1; D call uncertain. The V end was cut by 4 bases, the J end by 7 bases, with 15 bases between. Germline V gene data show CDR1 as SGDLS and CDR2 as YYNGEE. This CDR3 contains 14 residues. For the CDR3, the DNA is TGTGCCAGCAGCCTACGTGGTATACGGAATGAGCAGTTCTTC. Translating it yields CASSLRGIRNEQFF. Combining the CDR3 with reference TRBV9 and TRBJ2-1 gives the whole variable domain DSGVTQTPKHLITATGQRVTLRCSPRSGDLSVYWYQQSLDQGLQFLIQYYNGEERAKGNILERFSAQQFPDLHSELNLSSLELGDSALYFCASSLRGIRNEQFFGPGTRLTVL.

The chain carries TRBV30 and TRBJ2-7, with D maybe TRBD1 (5 bases). CDR1 and CDR2 from the germline V gene are GTSNPN and SVGIG (reference sequence). The V gene lost 6 bases and the J gene lost 3 bases, with 12 bases spanning the gap. CDR3 size: 12 residues. The CDR3 nucleotides are TGTGCCTGCTCGACAGATAACTACGAGCAGTACTTC. Amino acids: CACSTDNYEQYF.

The chain uses TRBV2 and TRBJ2-1; D unclear. Germline V gives CDR1 SNHLY, CDR2 FYNNEI. The ends were cut back, 8 bases at V and 0 bases at J, with 8 bases in the middle. The CDR3 length is 13 residues. This chain's CDR3 is CASGLDSYNEQFF. CDR3 DNA: TGTGCCAGCGGTTTGGACTCCTACAATGAGCAGTTCTTC.

The rearrangement links TRBV30 to TRBJ1-6; a possible D gene is TRBD1 (5 bases). The V end was cut by 0 bases, the J end by 6 bases, with 12 bases between. Looked up from germline, CDR1 is GTSNPN and CDR2 is SVGIG (reference sequence). The CDR3 spans 15 residues. The CDR3 spells CAWSVRQGGNSPLHF. Here the CDR3 DNA reads TGTGCCTGGAGTGTCAGGCAGGGTGGTAATTCACCCCTCCACTTT.

The chain joins TRBV28 to TRBJ2-7; 14 bases agree with TRBD2. The CDR3 is 17 amino acids. Germline CDR1 reads MDHEN; CDR2 reads SYDVKM. Trimming removed 10 bases from V and 3 bases from J; junction bases left unmatched: 14. The CDR3 is CATLGTSGRYSNYEQYF. The CDR3 DNA follows: TGTGCCACTCTCGGGACTAGCGGGAGATATTCGAACTACGAGCAGTACTTC.

The chain recombines TRBV2 with TRBJ2-2, with 8 bases aligning to TRBD1. Germline V gene data show CDR1 as SNHLY and CDR2 as FYNNEI. The CDR3 runs to 18 residues. With V trimmed by 2 bases and J by 3 bases, 11 bases remained unmatched. CDR3 bases: TGTGCCAGCAGTGAATCAGAATCCCAGGACAGGGACACCGGGGAGCTGTTTTTT. Protein: CASSESESQDRDTGELFF.

This chain uses TRBV30 with TRBJ2-5; maybe TRBD1 (6 bases). V dropped 4 bases and J dropped 5 bases, with 11 bases sitting between them. There are 12 residues in the CDR3. Germline V gene data show CDR1 as GTSNPN and CDR2 as SVGIG (reference sequence). The CDR3 bases are TGTGCCTGGAACAGGGTAGGCGAGACCCAGTACTTC. Its translation is CAWNRVGETQYF. The full variable domain, in which reference TRBV30 and TRBJ2-5 provide the parts outside the CDR3, is SQTIHQWPATLVQPVGSPLSLECTVEGTSNPNLYWYRQAAGRGLQLLFYSVGIGQISSEVPQNLSASRPQDRQFILSSKKLLLSDSGFYLCAWNRVGETQYFGPGTRLLVL.

The rearrangement joins TRBV2 to TRBJ2-2, with a weak D call TRBD2 (6 bases). From germline, CDR1 is SNHLY and CDR2 FYNNEI. The CDR3 loop spans 13 amino acids. V was trimmed by 5 bases and J by 5 bases, leaving 9 bases between them. DNA for the CDR3: TGTGCCAGCAGTTGGGGGGTGACCGGGGAGCTGTTTTTT. This codes for CASSWGVTGELFF.

The chain links TRBV7-3 to TRBJ2-3; 9 bases align to TRBD2. CDR1 and CDR2 (germline): SGHTA, FQGTGA. The CDR3 runs to 17 residues. The V and J ends lost 1 base and 4 bases, in that order; junction bases with no gene match: 9. The CDR3 is CASSLMGSGGTADTQYF. DNA for the CDR3: TGTGCCAGCAGCTTAATGGGGAGCGGGGGGACCGCAGATACGCAGTATTTT. Full variable domain (missing parts from reference TRBV7-3 and TRBJ2-3): GAGVSQTPSNKVTEKGKYVELRCDPISGHTALYWYRQSLGQGPEFLIYFQGTGAADDSGLPNDRFFAVRPEGSVSTLKIQRTERGDSAVYLCASSLMGSGGTADTQYFGPGTRLTVL.